This passage covers 18 T cell receptor beta chains from one sample sequenced in a study of T cell repertoires in cytomegalovirus infection. A single record per CDR3 protein comes from TCRdb applying MiXCR to the reads. Of hundreds of thousands of distinct CDR3 sequences listed, about two fifths are singletons. These TCRs are of unknown antigen specificity. Source: cultured PBMCs, taken from culture after CMV antigen stimulation. The receptors derive from a human donor in good health (CMV status not recorded). Some clones in this sample may be carry-over from other donors' samples.

The chain's CDR3 is CSARDRDRGRFGYTF. The DNA for the CDR3 is TGCAGTGCTAGAGATCGGGACAGGGGGAGGTTTGGCTACACCTTC. This chain uses TRBV20-1 with TRBJ1-2, with 11 bases aligning to TRBD1. Germline V gene data show CDR1 as DFQATT and CDR2 as SNEGSKA (reference sequence). The CDR3 covers 15 residues. J gave up 7 bases and V 0 bases, and 7 bases lay outside the gene matches.

The chain carries TRBV12-3 or TRBV12-4 and TRBJ1-3; D remains ambiguous. With 1 base removed from V and 4 bases from J, the gap between germline ends came to 17 bases. The CDR3 runs 17 residues. This chain's CDR3 is CASSLDFLVPEGNTIYF. For the CDR3, the DNA is TGTGCCAGCAGTTTAGACTTCCTGGTGCCAGAAGGAAACACCATATATTTT.

This chain joins TRBV5-4 and TRBJ2-1, with 9 bases lining up with TRBD2. V shed 5 bases, J shed 2 bases, and the junction held 5 bases outside the gene matches. CDR1 is SGHNT, CDR2 YYREEE, per germline (reference sequence). The CDR3 runs 15 residues. CDR3 sequence (DNA): TGTGCCAGCAGACAAAGCGGGGGGACCTACAATGAGCAGTTCTTC. This encodes CASRQSGGTYNEQFF.

The chain joins TRBV5-4 to TRBJ2-7; possibly TRBD1 for D (6 bases). This CDR3 is built from 15 residues. The germline gives CDR1 SGHNT, CDR2 YYREEE (reference sequence). The V end was cut by 0 bases, the J end by 2 bases, with 12 bases between. The CDR3 sequence: CASSLGGQATYEQYF. CDR3 in DNA: TGTGCCAGCAGCTTGGGGGGGCAGGCTACCTACGAGCAGTACTTC.

Only a few counts were recorded for this clonotype. The chain uses TRBV12-3 or TRBV12-4 and TRBJ2-1, with no clear D. The ends were cut back, 4 bases at V and 4 bases at J, with 11 bases in the middle. This CDR3 comprises 14 residues. The CDR3 coding sequence is TGTGCCAGCAGTTCAGTGACAAAGTACAATGAGCAGTTCTTC. It codes for CASSSVTKYNEQFF.

As regards this clonotype: A junction end diverges from the germline sequence, so it may reflect a read error. The CDR3 DNA reads as TGTGCCCGGAGGGGCACAGGGGGAACTGAAGCTTTCTTT. Translated, it gives CARRGTGGTEAFF. The chain employs TRBV30 and TRBJ1-1; 8 nucleotides agree with TRBD1. The CDR3 consists of 13 residues. CDR1 GTSNPN and CDR2 SVGIG come from the germline V gene (reference sequence).

The V gene is TRBV6-2 or TRBV6-3, the J gene TRBJ2-1; TRBD2 matches at 13 bases. CDR1 and CDR2 from the germline V gene are MNHEY and SVGEGT. The CDR3 spans 19 residues. V lost 5 bases to trimming and J lost 0 bases; unmatched junction nucleotides: 10. The CDR3 loop is CASSTGGTSGTSSYNEQFF. The CDR3, as DNA: TGTGCCAGCAGTACCGGGGGGACTAGCGGGACGAGCTCCTACAATGAGCAGTTCTTC.

The chain carries TRBV7-8 and TRBJ1-1; tentative D call: TRBD1 (5 bases). The CDR3 has 14 amino acids. The V and J ends lost 7 bases and 3 bases respectively, with 15 bases between them. Germline CDR1 is SGHVS and CDR2 is FQNEAQ. CDR3 nucleotide sequence: TGTGCCAGCACCCCGCGCGGGGGTCACACTGAAGCTTTCTTT. It specifies CASTPRGGHTEAFF.

The chain is built from TRBV7-2 and TRBJ2-5; possible D gene TRBD2, 7 bases. CDR1 is SGHTA, CDR2 FQGNSA, per germline. V lost 4 bases and J 5 bases, leaving 20 bases between the germline ends. The CDR3 spans 16 residues. CDR3 residues: CASSSLGGTLKETQYF. The CDR3 DNA reads as TGTGCCAGCAGCTCCCTGGGGGGGACATTGAAGGAGACCCAGTACTTC. The variable domain in full, with the rest retrieved from reference TRBV7-2 and TRBJ2-5, is GAGVSQSPSNKVTEKGKDVELRCDPISGHTALYWYRQSLGQGLEFLIYFQGNSAPDKSGLPSDRFSAERTGGSVSTLTIQRTQQEDSAVYLCASSSLGGTLKETQYFGPGTRLLVL.

The rearrangement uses TRBV28 and TRBJ1-5; the D is unclear. The CDR3 has 15 residues. V was trimmed by 7 bases and J by 0 bases, leaving 13 bases between them. From germline, CDR1 is MDHEN and CDR2 SYDVKM. The DNA for the CDR3 is TGTGCCAGCACCCGACAAGTTTATAGCAATCAGCCCCAGCATTTT. Amino acids: CASTRQVYSNQPQHF. Full variable domain (remainder filled in from reference TRBV28 and TRBJ1-5): DVKVTQSSRYLVKRTGEKVFLECVQDMDHENMFWYRQDPGLGLRLIYFSYDVKMKEKGDIPEGYSVSREKKERFSLILESASTNQTSMYLCASTRQVYSNQPQHFGDGTRLSIL.

The V call is TRBV6-2 or TRBV6-3, the J call TRBJ2-7; D remains ambiguous. Germline V gene data show CDR1 as MNHEY and CDR2 as SVGEGT. The CDR3 is made up of 14 amino acids. Trimming cost V 2 bases and J 2 bases, with 10 bases left between them. CDR3: CASSYGGTAYEQYF. CDR3 nucleotides: TGTGCCAGCAGTTACGGCGGTACAGCCTACGAGCAGTACTTC.

This clonotype turned up a few times. CDR3 residues: CASSHRQANEKLFF. CDR3 in DNA: TGCGCCAGCAGCCACCGTCAAGCTAATGAAAAACTGTTTTTT. The rearrangement uses TRBV4-1 and TRBJ1-4; no firm D call. The CDR3 sequence is 14 residues long. Trimming pared 3 bases from V and 3 bases from J, leaving 8 bases between. Germline V gene sequence: CDR1 MGHRA, CDR2 YSYEKL.

This clonotype has a handful of counts. The rearrangement joins TRBV4-2 to TRBJ1-5, with 7 bases lining up with TRBD1. Germline V CDR1 and CDR2: LGHNA, YNFKEQ. There are 15 residues in the CDR3. With V trimmed by 0 bases and J by 4 bases, 3 bases remained unmatched. CDR3 residues: CASSQDRGSNQPQHF. The CDR3 bases are TGTGCCAGCAGCCAAGACAGGGGGTCGAATCAGCCCCAGCATTTT.

This chain joins TRBV23-1 and TRBJ2-3; a weak D match, TRBD2 (6 bases). TRBV23-1 is an ORF, and what it does is uncertain. The CDR3 covers 16 residues. Trimming removed 0 bases at V and 7 bases at J, with 17 bases between. The CDR3 here is CASSQSSGREPYTQYF. The CDR3 coding sequence is TGCGCCAGCAGTCAATCCTCGGGACGGGAGCCTTATACGCAGTATTTT.

The rearrangement uses TRBV7-2 and TRBJ2-1; 7 nucleotides agree with TRBD1. Germline CDR1 SGHTA, CDR2 FQGNSA. V lost 5 bases and J lost 9; bases outside the gene matches: 7. The CDR3 runs 13 residues. Here the CDR3 reads CASSVDREFEQFF. The CDR3 DNA follows: TGTGCCAGCAGCGTCGACAGGGAATTTGAGCAGTTCTTC.

The chain is built from TRBV6-5 and TRBJ2-7; TRBD2 is a possible D gene (6 bases). The CDR3 contains 13 residues. V lost 0 bases and J 4 bases, leaving 7 bases between the germline ends. Germline V gene lookup returns CDR1 MNHEY and CDR2 SVGAGI. The DNA of the CDR3 is TGTGCCAGCAGTTACTCGGCGGGATACGAGCAGTACTTC. The encoded protein is CASSYSAGYEQYF.

This chain uses TRBV12-3 or TRBV12-4 with TRBJ2-3, with a weak D call TRBD2 (6 bases). V lost 6 bases to trimming and J lost 11 bases, with 12 bases between them. The CDR3 contains 11 residues. CDR3 protein: CASSSAGGQYF. For the CDR3, the DNA is TGTGCCAGCAGCTCAGCCGGGGGGCAGTATTTT.

The CDR3 spells CASSKTLSGANVLTF. CDR3 DNA sequence: TGTGCCAGCAGTAAGACCCTCTCTGGGGCCAACGTCCTGACTTTC. This rearrangement joins TRBV2 to TRBJ2-6; D remains ambiguous. V was shortened by 5 bases and J by 0 bases, with 8 bases between the two germline ends. The CDR3 is 15 amino acids. Germline V gives CDR1 SNHLY, CDR2 FYNNEI.